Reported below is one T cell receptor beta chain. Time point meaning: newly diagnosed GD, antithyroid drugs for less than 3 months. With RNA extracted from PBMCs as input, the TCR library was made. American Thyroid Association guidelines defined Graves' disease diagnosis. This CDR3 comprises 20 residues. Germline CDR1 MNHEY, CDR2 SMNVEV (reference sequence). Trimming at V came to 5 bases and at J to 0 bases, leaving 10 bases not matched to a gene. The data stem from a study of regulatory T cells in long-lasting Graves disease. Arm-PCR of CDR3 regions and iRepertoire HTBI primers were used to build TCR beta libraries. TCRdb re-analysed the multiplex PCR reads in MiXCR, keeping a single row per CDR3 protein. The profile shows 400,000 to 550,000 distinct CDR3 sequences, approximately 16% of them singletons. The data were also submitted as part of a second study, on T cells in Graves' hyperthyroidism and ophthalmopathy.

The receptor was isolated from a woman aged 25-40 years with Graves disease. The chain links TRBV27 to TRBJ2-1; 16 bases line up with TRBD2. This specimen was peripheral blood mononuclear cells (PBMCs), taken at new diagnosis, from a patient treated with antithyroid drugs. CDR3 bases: TGTGCCAGCAGTCCCGGGGGACTAGCGGGAGGGGAAAGCTCCTACAATGAGCAGTTCTTC. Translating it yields CASSPGGLAGGESSYNEQFF.